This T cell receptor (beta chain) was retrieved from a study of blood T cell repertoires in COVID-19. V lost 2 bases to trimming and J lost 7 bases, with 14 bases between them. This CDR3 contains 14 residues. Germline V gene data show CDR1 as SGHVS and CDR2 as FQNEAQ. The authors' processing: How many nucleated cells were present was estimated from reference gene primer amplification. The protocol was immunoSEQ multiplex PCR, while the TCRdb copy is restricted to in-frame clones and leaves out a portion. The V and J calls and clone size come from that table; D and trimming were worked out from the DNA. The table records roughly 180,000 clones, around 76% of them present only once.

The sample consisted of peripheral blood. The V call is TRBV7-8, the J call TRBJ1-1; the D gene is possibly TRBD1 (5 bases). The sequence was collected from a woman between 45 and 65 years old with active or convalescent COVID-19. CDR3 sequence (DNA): TGTGCCAGCAGCTTACTTGGGCAGGGTGGTGAAGCTTTCTTT. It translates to CASSLLGQGGEAFF.